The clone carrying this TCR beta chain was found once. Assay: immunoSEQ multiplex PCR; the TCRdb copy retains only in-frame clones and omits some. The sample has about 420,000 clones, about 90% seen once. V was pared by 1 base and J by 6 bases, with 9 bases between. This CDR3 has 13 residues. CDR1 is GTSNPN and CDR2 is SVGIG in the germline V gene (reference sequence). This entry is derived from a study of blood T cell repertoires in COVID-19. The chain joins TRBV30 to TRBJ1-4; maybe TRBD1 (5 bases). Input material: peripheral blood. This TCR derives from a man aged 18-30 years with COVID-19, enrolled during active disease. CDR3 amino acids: CAWSAGGDEKLFF. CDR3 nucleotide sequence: TGTGCCTGGAGTGCCGGGGGGGATGAAAAACTGTTTTTT.